This TCR beta chain was captured by sequencing in a study of cytotoxic CD8 clonotypes in ibrutinib-treated CLL. Overall study: For this cohort, patients were about a dozen relapsed/refractory and some 15 treatment-naive, while about 17 were IGHV unmutated. Response samples followed a median around 11 months of treatment, range 6 to 36.

Deep sequencing aimed at 1 in 200,000 to 1 in 1 million T cells' resolution. Libraries were prepared by immunoSEQ multiplex PCR; TCRdb keeps only in-frame clonotypes and omits some of them. This table holds roughly 110,000 clones, roughly 60% found once. The material was PBMCs, obtained after 24 months of ibrutinib treatment. The sequence was collected from a human donor with chronic lymphocytic leukemia.

CDR3 coding DNA: TGTGCCTGGAACCCCACAGGGACAGGTAATCAGCCCCAGCATTTT. Translated, it gives CAWNPTGTGNQPQHF. The chain has TRBV30 and TRBJ1-5; 8 bases line up with TRBD1. The CDR3 loop spans 15 amino acids. V was pared by 4 bases and J by 4 bases, with 9 bases of the junction left unmatched. Germline V gives CDR1 GTSNPN, CDR2 SVGIG (reference sequence).